The 9 T cell receptor beta chains below were found in one sample sequenced in a study of T cells after yellow fever vaccination. TCRdb used MiXCR to reprocess the 5' RACE reads, holding one entry per CDR3 protein. The data show 500,000 to 700,000 distinct CDR3 sequences, with roughly a fifth seen just once and roughly an eighth held by the top ten. Sample: PBMCs, taken 15 days after the yellow fever booster vaccination. Receptor source: a young man who received the YFV17D yellow fever vaccine.

This clonotype was found once. The chain has TRBV7-2 and TRBJ2-5; TRBD2 agrees at 12 bases. The CDR3 covers 17 residues. V lost 0 bases, J lost 2 bases, and 4 bases stayed unmatched. In germline, CDR1 is SGHTA, CDR2 FQGNSA. CDR3 amino acids: CASSLALAGGPQETQYF. As DNA, the CDR3 is TGTGCCAGCAGCTTAGCTCTAGCGGGAGGGCCTCAAGAGACCCAGTACTTC.

V and J are TRBV11-2 and TRBJ2-2; 8 positions match TRBD2. The CDR3 runs 16 residues. V dropped 6 bases and J dropped 7; count of bases not matched to a gene: 13. Germline values: CDR1 SGHAT, CDR2 FQNNGV. The CDR3 region has the DNA TGTGCCAGCAGTCCGAGGGGACTAGTGTTAAGCGGGGAGCTGTTTTTT. Its translation: CASSPRGLVLSGELFF.

This chain links TRBV5-1 with TRBJ2-7; weak D call: TRBD2 (6 bases). The length of the CDR3 is 17 residues. Germline lookup yields CDR1 SGHRS and CDR2 YFSETQ. Trimming took off 2 bases at V and 6 bases at J, with 24 bases between the two ends. The CDR3 DNA is TGCGCCAGCAGCTTCGGTGTTTATCGGGGGACGATAAGCGAGCAGTACTTC. It translates to CASSFGVYRGTISEQYF.

This clonotype was picked up a small number of times. V and J are TRBV6-2 or TRBV6-3 and TRBJ2-3; no clear D. The V and J ends lost 7 bases and 2 bases respectively, with 13 bases between them. CDR1 is MNHEY, CDR2 SVGEGT, per germline. The CDR3 runs 14 residues. Written as DNA, the CDR3 is TGTGCCAGCAAAGGACCCCACAACACAGATACGCAGTATTTT. It specifies CASKGPHNTDTQYF.

This chain joins TRBV14 and TRBJ2-7; D possibly uses TRBD1 or TRBD2 (5 bases each). The length of the CDR3 is 15 residues. Germline V gene data show CDR1 as SGHDN and CDR2 as FVKESK. With 4 bases removed from V and 0 bases from J, the gap between germline ends came to 13 bases. The DNA for the CDR3 is TGTGCCAGCAGCCCCAGAGGGGCACTCTCCTACGAGCAGTACTTC. It encodes CASSPRGALSYEQYF.

This clonotype was found a few times. The chain employs TRBV5-1 and TRBJ2-2, with D possibly matching TRBD2 (6 bases). The CDR3 runs to 17 residues. Germline loops: CDR1 SGHRS, CDR2 YFSETQ. V was trimmed by 1 base and J by 2 bases, leaving 15 bases between them. The CDR3 loop is CASSLSRDSLNTGELFF. CDR3 in DNA: TGCGCCAGCAGCTTGTCCCGGGACTCCTTAAACACCGGGGAGCTGTTTTTT.

This clonotype was seen repeatedly, ten times or more. J is TRBJ2-3 and V is TRBV4-3, with a tentative D call TRBD1 (6 bases). The CDR3 covers 17 residues. Trimming removed 3 bases at V and 4 bases at J, with 20 bases between. Germline CDR1 LGHNA, CDR2 YSLEER. The CDR3 sequence: CASSHKRTARAADTQYF. The CDR3 bases are TGCGCCAGCAGCCATAAAAGGACAGCGAGGGCGGCAGATACGCAGTATTTT.

The rearrangement uses TRBV12-3 or TRBV12-4 and TRBJ2-3; D is perhaps TRBD1 (6 bases). Trimming removed 4 bases from V and 4 bases from J, with 12 bases in between. The CDR3 sequence is 14 residues long. The CDR3 here is CASSSSDSSDTQYF. CDR3 nucleotides: TGTGCCAGCAGTTCCTCGGACAGTTCAGATACGCAGTATTTT.

This clonotype was observed once. It is likely a read error, because the conserved phenylalanine at the end of the CDR3 is missing. The rearrangement uses TRBV12-3 or TRBV12-4 and TRBJ2-7, with a weak D call TRBD1 (6 bases). Trimming took off 7 bases at V and 5 bases at J, with 12 bases between the two ends. The CDR3 has 12 residues. CDR3 residues: CASNRAGDEQYI. CDR3 DNA sequence: TGTGCCAGCAACAGGGCAGGGGACGAGCAGTACATC.